These 20 T cell receptor beta chains came from one sample sequenced in a study of blood T cell repertoires in COVID-19. Data came from immunoSEQ multiplex PCR; TCRdb stores just in-frame clones and leaves some out. Of tens of thousands of clones in the sample, around 77% were seen once. Sequenced sample: peripheral blood. Receptors were obtained from a man between 65 and 80 years old with COVID-19, enrolled during active disease.

This chain uses TRBV27 with TRBJ1-4; D is perhaps TRBD1 (6 bases). Per germline, CDR1 MNHEY and CDR2 SMNVEV (reference sequence). Trimming took 5 bases from V and 8 from J, leaving 18 bases between them. The CDR3 has 15 residues. The CDR3 coding sequence is TGTGCCAGCAGTAGGGCGACAGGCGTAGTGGAAAAACTGTTTTTT. It encodes CASSRATGVVEKLFF. The full variable domain, completed using reference TRBV27 and TRBJ1-4, is EAQVTQNPRYLITVTGKKLTVTCSQNMNHEYMSWYRQDPGLGLRQIYYSMNVEVTDKGDVPEGYKVSRKEKRNFPLILESPSPNQTSLYFCASSRATGVVEKLFFGSGTQLSVL.

CDR3 sequence (DNA): TGTGCCAGCAGCCCACTCCGTGGCTACACCTTC. It yields the protein CASSPLRGYTF. The rearrangement links TRBV28 to TRBJ1-2; D gene uncertain. Germline V gives CDR1 MDHEN, CDR2 SYDVKM. V was shortened by 6 bases and J by 7 bases, with 9 bases between the two germline ends. The CDR3 totals 11 residues.

The chain couples TRBV10-3 to TRBJ1-2, with D maybe TRBD1 (5 bases). The V and J ends lost 0 bases and 7 bases respectively, with 18 bases between them. Germline V gene lookup returns CDR1 ENHRY and CDR2 SYGVKD. The CDR3 loop spans 16 amino acids. The CDR3 bases are TGTGCCATCAGTGAGTCGACGAACCGCTTAACAGGTGGCTACACCTTC. Residues: CAISESTNRLTGGYTF.

The J gene is TRBJ2-1, the V gene TRBV28; D remains ambiguous. Trimming removed 8 bases from V and 4 bases from J, with 6 bases in between. CDR3 length equals 11 residues. Germline CDR1 and CDR2: MDHEN and SYDVKM. The CDR3 loop reads CASGRYNEQFF. The CDR3 DNA reads TGTGCCAGCGGCAGATACAATGAGCAGTTCTTC.

This chain connects TRBV5-1 to TRBJ1-1; possibly TRBD1 for D (6 bases). Germline V gene lookup returns CDR1 SGHRS and CDR2 YFSETQ. This CDR3 has 14 residues. Trimming cost V 0 bases and J 5 bases, with 11 bases left between them. The CDR3 reads CASSLARGSTEAFF. The CDR3 nucleotides are TGCGCCAGCAGCTTGGCCAGGGGTAGTACTGAAGCTTTCTTT.

The genes are TRBV6-2 or TRBV6-3 and TRBJ1-1, with 11 bases matching TRBD1. The CDR3 is 14 amino acids. The germline V gene has CDR1 MNHEY and CDR2 SVGEGT. V lost 2 bases, J lost 4 bases, and 0 bases stayed unmatched. CDR3 sequence reads: CASSYGTGGTEAFF. CDR3 nucleotide sequence: TGTGCCAGCAGTTACGGGACAGGGGGCACTGAAGCTTTCTTT.

The chain carries TRBV2 and TRBJ2-7; TRBD2 agrees at 8 bases. J lost 7 bases, V lost 0 bases, and 2 bases had no gene match. Germline V gives CDR1 SNHLY, CDR2 FYNNEI. The CDR3 contains 13 residues. CDR3 in amino acids: CASSEARLAEQYF. Written as DNA, the CDR3 is TGTGCCAGCAGTGAAGCGAGACTAGCGGAGCAGTACTTC. The full variable domain, its missing parts supplied by reference TRBV2 and TRBJ2-7, is EPEVTQTPSHQVTQMGQEVILRCVPISNHLYFYWYRQILGQKVEFLVSFYNNEISEKSEIFDDQFSVERPDGSNFTLKIRSTKLEDSAMYFCASSEARLAEQYFGPGTRLTVT.

The chain is built from TRBV9 and TRBJ1-1; a weak D match, TRBD1 (5 bases). V lost 1 base and J 0 bases, leaving 10 bases between the germline ends. This CDR3 has 15 residues. Germline CDR1 and CDR2: SGDLS and YYNGEE. The CDR3 DNA reads TGTGCCAGCAGCGTACGGGGGTCCATGAACACTGAAGCTTTCTTT. Translating it yields CASSVRGSMNTEAFF.

This sequence joins TRBV6-6 and TRBJ1-2, with TRBD1 matching 11 bases. The V segment lost 7 bases and the J segment 6 bases; nucleotides outside the gene matches: 10. Germline CDR1 and CDR2: MNHNY and SVGAGI (reference sequence). This CDR3 has 15 residues. DNA of the CDR3: TGTGCCAGCACCGGAAGGACAGGGGGCGCGAATGGCTACACCTTC. This encodes CASTGRTGGANGYTF.

There are a few counts of this clone. This chain connects TRBV5-1 to TRBJ1-4; 11 bases align to TRBD1. V lost 4 bases and J lost 2; bases outside the gene matches: 4. Per the germline V gene, CDR1 is SGHRS and CDR2 is YFSETQ. The CDR3 sequence is 16 residues long. The DNA for the CDR3 is TGCGCCAGCAGCGCCGGACAGGGGGCGACTAATGAAAAACTGTTTTTT. Amino acid sequence: CASSAGQGATNEKLFF.

The rearrangement links TRBV6-2 or TRBV6-3 to TRBJ1-2; D possibly corresponds to TRBD1 (5 bases). This CDR3 spans 14 amino acids. Germline V gives CDR1 MNHEY, CDR2 SVGEGT. V dropped 2 bases and J dropped 6 bases, with 13 bases sitting between them. The CDR3 nucleotides are TGTGCCAGCAGTTACAGGTCAGGGCTGGATGGCTACACCTTC. This codes for CASSYRSGLDGYTF.

The chain recombines TRBV10-3 with TRBJ1-3; D not resolved. Between the trimmed V and J ends, which lost 0 bases and 0 bases, there was a span of 6 bases. The CDR3 is made up of 15 amino acids. Germline V gene sequence: CDR1 ENHRY, CDR2 SYGVKD. DNA for the CDR3: TGTGCCATCAGTGAGTCGAGATCCTCTGGAAACACCATATATTTT. This gives the protein CAISESRSSGNTIYF.

The gene calls are TRBV5-1 and TRBJ1-5; TRBD1 is a possible D gene (5 bases). Deletions cut 4 bases from V and 0 bases from J, with 11 bases between. The CDR3 is 15 amino acids. Per germline, CDR1 SGHRS and CDR2 YFSETQ. The CDR3 is CASSPGSGSNQPQHF. CDR3 coding DNA: TGCGCCAGCAGCCCAGGGTCAGGTAGCAATCAGCCCCAGCATTTT. Complete variable domain (other parts from reference TRBV5-1 and TRBJ1-5): KAGVTQTPRYLIKTRGQQVTLSCSPISGHRSVSWYQQTPGQGLQFLFEYFSETQRNKGNFPGRFSGRQFSNSRSEMNVSTLELGDSALYLCASSPGSGSNQPQHFGDGTRLSIL.

V usage is TRBV7-2 and J usage is TRBJ1-1; possibly TRBD1 for D (6 bases). V lost 4 bases, J lost 7 bases, and 13 bases lay in between. The germline gives CDR1 SGHTA, CDR2 FQGNSA. This CDR3 is 13 amino acids long. The CDR3 sequence: CASSSEGGNEAFF. CDR3 bases: TGTGCCAGCAGCTCGGAGGGGGGGAATGAAGCTTTCTTT.

The J gene is TRBJ1-1, the V gene TRBV6-2 or TRBV6-3; D perhaps matches TRBD1 (5 bases). CDR3 size: 15 residues. Trimming removed 4 bases from V and 3 bases from J, with 15 bases in between. Germline lookup yields CDR1 MNHEY and CDR2 SVGEGT. This CDR3 reads CASSSPGGGDTEAFF. The CDR3 coding sequence is TGTGCCAGCAGTTCCCCCGGGGGGGGAGACACTGAAGCTTTCTTT.

The chain uses TRBV2 and TRBJ2-3, with 16 bases lining up with TRBD2. This CDR3 is 15 amino acids long. Germline trimming cut 8 bases from V and 9 bases from J; bases unmatched to any gene: 8. Germline V gene sequence: CDR1 SNHLY, CDR2 FYNNEI. The CDR3 nucleotides read TGTGCCAGCGACGGGACTAGCGGGAGGGGGGGCACGCAGTATTTT. It specifies CASDGTSGRGGTQYF. Using reference TRBV2 and TRBJ2-3 for the parts outside the CDR3, the full variable domain is EPEVTQTPSHQVTQMGQEVILRCVPISNHLYFYWYRQILGQKVEFLVSFYNNEISEKSEIFDDQFSVERPDGSNFTLKIRSTKLEDSAMYFCASDGTSGRGGTQYFGPGTRLTVL.

This clone was counted a single time. The chain uses TRBV28 and TRBJ2-7; TRBD2 aligns across 8 bases. The CDR3 length is 12 residues. The germline V gene has CDR1 MDHEN and CDR2 SYDVKM. V was clipped by 6 bases and J by 7 bases; unmatched bases: 5. Here the CDR3 DNA reads TGTGCCAGCAGCTTAGCGGGGTTGGAGCAGTACTTC. It translates to CASSLAGLEQYF.

This clone was counted between two and nine times. V usage is TRBV7-2 and J usage is TRBJ2-6; TRBD2 matches at 8 bases. V shed 0 bases and J 2 bases; nucleotides not matched to a gene: 9. Germline loops: CDR1 SGHTA, CDR2 FQGNSA. The CDR3 contains 19 residues. The CDR3 DNA follows: TGTGCCAGCAGCTTAGCCGGGACTAGTAAACTGGCTGGGGCCAACGTCCTGACTTTC. This codes for CASSLAGTSKLAGANVLTF. Full variable domain (remainder filled in from reference TRBV7-2 and TRBJ2-6): GAGVSQSPSNKVTEKGKDVELRCDPISGHTALYWYRQSLGQGLEFLIYFQGNSAPDKSGLPSDRFSAERTGGSVSTLTIQRTQQEDSAVYLCASSLAGTSKLAGANVLTFGAGSRLTVL.

The chain carries TRBV2 and TRBJ1-2; D unresolved. The CDR3 runs 13 residues. Trimming stripped 5 bases from V and 1 base from J, with 8 bases between. Germline lookup yields CDR1 SNHLY and CDR2 FYNNEI. DNA of the CDR3: TGTGCCAGCAGTTCCGACATTAACTATGGCTACACCTTC. Translated, it gives CASSSDINYGYTF.

The chain recombines TRBV7-9 with TRBJ2-3, with 12 bases fitting TRBD1. With V trimmed by 5 bases and J by 4 bases, 4 bases remained unmatched. Germline CDR1 is SEHNR and CDR2 is FQNEAQ (reference sequence). CDR3 length: 15 residues. DNA for the CDR3: TGTGCCAGCAGCCAGGGGACAGGGGGCGCAGATACGCAGTATTTT. Translating gives CASSQGTGGADTQYF.